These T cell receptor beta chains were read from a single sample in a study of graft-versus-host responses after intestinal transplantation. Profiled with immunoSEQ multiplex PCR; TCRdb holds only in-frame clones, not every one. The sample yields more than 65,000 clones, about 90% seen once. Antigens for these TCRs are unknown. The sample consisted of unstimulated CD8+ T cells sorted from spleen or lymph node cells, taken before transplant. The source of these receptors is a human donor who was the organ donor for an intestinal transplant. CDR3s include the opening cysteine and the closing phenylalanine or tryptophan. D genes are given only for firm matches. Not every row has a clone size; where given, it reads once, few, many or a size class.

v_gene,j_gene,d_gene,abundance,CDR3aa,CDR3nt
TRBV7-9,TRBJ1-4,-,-,CASSLPGAVNEKLFF,TGTGCCAGCAGCTTACCAGGGGCGGTTAATGAAAAACTGTTTTTT
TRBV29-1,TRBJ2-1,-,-,CSVERSYNEQFF,TGCAGCGTTGAGCGGTCCTACAATGAGCAGTTCTTC
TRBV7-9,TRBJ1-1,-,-,CASSPGRGKGNTEAFF,TGTGCCAGCAGCCCGGGGAGGGGAAAAGGGAACACTGAAGCTTTCTTT
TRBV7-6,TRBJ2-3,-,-,CASSLRTQTTDTQYF,TGTGCCAGCAGCTTAAGGACACAAACCACAGATACGCAGTATTTT
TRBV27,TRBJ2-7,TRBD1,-,CASSFGTGAYEQYF,TGTGCCAGCAGTTTTGGGACAGGGGCATACGAGCAGTACTTC
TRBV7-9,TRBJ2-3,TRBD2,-,CASSLTTSGASDTQYF,TGTGCCAGCAGCTTAACCACTAGCGGGGCATCAGATACGCAGTATTTT
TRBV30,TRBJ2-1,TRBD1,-,CAWLEQGVWNEQFF,TGTGCCTGGCTAGAACAGGGGGTATGGAATGAGCAGTTCTTC
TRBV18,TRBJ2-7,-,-,CASSQSGSSSYEQYF,TGTGCCAGCTCACAATCGGGCTCTAGCTCCTACGAGCAGTACTTC
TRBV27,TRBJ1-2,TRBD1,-,CASSWTGSHYGYTF,TGTGCCAGCAGTTGGACAGGTTCACACTATGGCTACACCTTC
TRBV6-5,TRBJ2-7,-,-,CASRVGLSYEQYF,TGTGCCAGCAGGGTCGGACTATCCTACGAGCAGTACTTC
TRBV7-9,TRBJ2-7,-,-,CASSLERGLGTEQYF,TGTGCCAGCAGCTTAGAAAGGGGCCTCGGAACCGAGCAGTACTTC
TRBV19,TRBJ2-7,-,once,CASSIGGATYEQYF,TGTGCCAGTAGTATCGGCGGGGCAACCTACGAGCAGTACTTC
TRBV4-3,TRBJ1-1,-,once,CASSQDLSDRNEAFF,TGCGCCAGCAGCCAAGATCTGTCCGACAGGAATGAAGCTTTCTTT
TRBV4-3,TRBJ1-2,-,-,CASSHPSSGGYGYTF,TGCGCCAGCAGCCACCCCTCGTCGGGGGGCTATGGCTACACCTTC
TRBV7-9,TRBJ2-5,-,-,CASKMGGETQYF,TGTGCCAGCAAAATGGGGGGAGAGACCCAGTACTTC
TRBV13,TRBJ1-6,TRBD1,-,CASSFGTGGSPLHF,TGTGCCAGCAGCTTCGGGACAGGGGGTTCACCCCTCCACTTT
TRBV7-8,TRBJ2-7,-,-,CASSSVIYEQYF,TGTGCCAGCAGCTCTGTAATCTACGAGCAGTACTTC
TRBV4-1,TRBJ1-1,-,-,CASSPERWSTEAFF,TGCGCCAGCAGCCCCGAGAGGTGGTCAACTGAAGCTTTCTTT
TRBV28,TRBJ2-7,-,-,CASIPPGDYEQYF,TGTGCCAGCATCCCTCCGGGAGACTACGAGCAGTACTTC
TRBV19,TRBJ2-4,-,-,CASSIQGIDELAKNIQYF,TGTGCCAGTAGTATACAGGGAATAGATGAACTTGCCAAAAACATTCAGTACTTC
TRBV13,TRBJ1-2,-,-,CASSPRGGNRLWYGYTF,TGTGCCAGCAGCCCTCGGGGTGGAAATCGCCTATGGTATGGCTACACCTTC
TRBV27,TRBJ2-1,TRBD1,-,CASSSPGQGRNEQFF,TGTGCCAGCAGTTCACCGGGACAGGGCCGAAATGAGCAGTTCTTC
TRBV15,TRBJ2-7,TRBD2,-,CATSSRLAGSSYEQYF,TGTGCCACCAGCAGCCGACTAGCGGGTTCCTCCTACGAGCAGTACTTC
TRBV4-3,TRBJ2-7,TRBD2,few,CASSQSSAGGDYEQYF,TGCGCCAGCAGCCAAAGCTCCGCCGGGGGGGACTACGAGCAGTACTTC
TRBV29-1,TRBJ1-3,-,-,CSVESGGHSGNTIYF,TGCAGCGTTGAATCCGGTGGTCACTCTGGAAACACCATATATTTT
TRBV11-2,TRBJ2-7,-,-,CASSLARGFEQYF,TGTGCCAGCAGCTTAGCTCGGGGGTTTGAGCAGTACTTC
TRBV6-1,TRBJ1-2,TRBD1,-,CASSERPGQGALRNYGYTF,TGTGCCAGCAGTGAAAGACCGGGACAGGGGGCGCTTCGTAACTATGGCTACACCTTC
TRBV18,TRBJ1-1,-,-,CASSPPQNTEAFF,TGTGCCAGCTCACCCCCCCAGAACACTGAAGCTTTCTTT
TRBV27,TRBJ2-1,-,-,CASSVRGSDYNEQFF,TGTGCCAGCAGCGTACGGGGGTCGGATTACAATGAGCAGTTCTTC
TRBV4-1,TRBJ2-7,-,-,CASSYSRGAYEQYF,TGCGCCAGCAGCTATTCACGGGGTGCCTACGAGCAGTACTTC
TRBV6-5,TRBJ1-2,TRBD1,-,CASSRDRGGYTF,TGTGCCAGCAGCCGAGACAGGGGGGGCTACACCTTC
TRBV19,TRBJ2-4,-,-,CASSIPAGGLAKNIQYF,TGTGCCAGTAGTATCCCTGCAGGAGGACTAGCCAAAAACATTCAGTACTTC
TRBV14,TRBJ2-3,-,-,CASSQVWGRTDTQYF,TGTGCCAGCAGCCAAGTTTGGGGCAGGACAGATACGCAGTATTTT
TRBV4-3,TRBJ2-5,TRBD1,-,CASSQGTGGQSQETQYF,TGCGCCAGCAGCCAAGGAACAGGGGGACAGAGCCAAGAGACCCAGTACTTC
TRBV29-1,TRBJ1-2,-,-,CTIQDVVHYGYTF,TGCACAATCCAGGATGTAGTTCACTATGGCTACACCTTC
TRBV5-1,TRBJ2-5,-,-,CASSLGRYQETQYF,TGCGCCAGCAGCTTGGGCCGGTACCAAGAGACCCAGTACTTC
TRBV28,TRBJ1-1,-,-,CASSLEESPNTEAFF,TGTGCCAGCAGTTTAGAAGAGAGTCCGAACACTGAAGCTTTCTTT
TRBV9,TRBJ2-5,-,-,CASSVRGGWETQYF,TGTGCCAGCAGCGTACGGGGAGGTTGGGAGACCCAGTACTTC
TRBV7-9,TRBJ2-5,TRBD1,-,CASSFHRGETQYF,TGTGCCAGCAGCTTTCACAGGGGGGAGACCCAGTACTTC
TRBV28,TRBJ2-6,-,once,CASKRVSNVLTF,TGTGCCAGCAAGAGGGTCTCCAACGTCCTGACTTTC
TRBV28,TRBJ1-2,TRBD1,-,CASRTGTGGAGGYTF,TGTGCCAGCAGGACCGGGACAGGGGGCGCGGGAGGCTACACCTTC
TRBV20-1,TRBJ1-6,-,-,CSAGDILTLHF,TGCAGTGCTGGGGACATCCTCACCCTCCACTTT
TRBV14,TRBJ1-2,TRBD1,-,CASSQGRGRANYGYTF,TGTGCCAGCAGCCAAGGCAGGGGGCGAGCTAACTATGGCTACACCTTC
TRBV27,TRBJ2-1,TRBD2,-,CASSLSLASGLYNEQFF,TGTGCCAGCAGTTTATCGTTGGCTAGCGGGTTATACAATGAGCAGTTCTTC
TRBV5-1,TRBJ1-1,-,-,CASSSFPGRGATMNTEAFF,TGCGCCAGCAGCTCGTTCCCGGGGCGGGGGGCAACAATGAACACTGAAGCTTTCTTT
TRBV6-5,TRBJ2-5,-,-,CASSATAGRGETQYF,TGTGCCAGCAGTGCAACGGCGGGGCGGGGAGAGACCCAGTACTTC
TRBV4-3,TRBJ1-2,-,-,CASSQGRLTFNYGYTF,TGCGCCAGCAGCCAAGGGCGGCTTACCTTTAACTATGGCTACACCTTC
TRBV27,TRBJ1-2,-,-,CASSLGQGYYGYTF,TGTGCCAGCAGTTTGGGCCAGGGGTATTATGGCTACACCTTC
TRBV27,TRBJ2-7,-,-,CASSFQGSSYEQYF,TGTGCCAGCAGTTTTCAGGGCAGCTCCTACGAGCAGTACTTC
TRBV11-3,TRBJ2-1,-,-,CASSLVVRGALYNEQFF,TGTGCCAGCAGCTTAGTCGTACGAGGAGCTCTATACAATGAGCAGTTCTTC
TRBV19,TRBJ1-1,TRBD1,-,CASSILGQGIGSEAFF,TGTGCCAGTAGTATACTGGGACAGGGTATAGGAAGTGAAGCTTTCTTT
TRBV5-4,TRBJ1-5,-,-,CASSLDATGQPQHF,TGTGCCAGCAGCCTCGACGCGACTGGCCAGCCCCAGCATTTT
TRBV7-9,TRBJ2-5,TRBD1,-,CASSRTGEEETQYF,TGTGCCAGCAGCCGGACAGGGGAAGAAGAGACCCAGTACTTC
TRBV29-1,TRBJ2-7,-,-,CSVALQTYPYEQYF,TGCAGCGTTGCCCTCCAGACTTACCCCTACGAGCAGTACTTC
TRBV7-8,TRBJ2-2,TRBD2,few,CASTLPRAGSNTGELFF,TGTGCCAGCACCCTCCCGAGAGCGGGGTCGAACACCGGGGAGCTGTTTTTT
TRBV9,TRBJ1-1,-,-,CASSGSQEMNTEAFF,TGTGCCAGCAGCGGCTCACAGGAAATGAACACTGAAGCTTTCTTT
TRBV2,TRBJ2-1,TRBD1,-,CASSESMYGTDSNEQFF,TGTGCCAGCAGTGAATCAATGTATGGGACAGATTCTAATGAGCAGTTCTTC
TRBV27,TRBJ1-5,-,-,CASSLYAVGDGTQPQHF,TGTGCCAGCAGTTTATACGCAGTAGGGGATGGTACTCAGCCCCAGCATTTT